This TCR beta chain was profiled in a study of graft-versus-host responses after intestinal transplantation. On the study more broadly: Recipients received multivisceral, liver-intestinal, or isolated intestinal transplants. Every one of the recipients received anti-thymocyte globulin induction and afterwards took tacrolimus and steroids for roughly 3 years.

Remarks on this clone: As yet, its antigen is unknown.

Here immunoSEQ multiplex PCR was the method, and the copy in TCRdb shows in-frame clones only, minus some. The data contain some 83,000 clones, roughly 91% of them seen just once; the ten biggest clones take up more than 0.095%. V lost 4 bases and J lost 0, with 14 bases in between. In germline, CDR1 is SGDLS, CDR2 YYNGEE. CDR3 length equals 15 residues. The sample here was unstimulated CD4+ T cells sorted from spleen or lymph node cells, taken before intestinal transplant. The clonotype originates from a human donor who received an intestinal transplant. The chain is built from TRBV9 and TRBJ2-7; possible D gene TRBD2, 5 bases. The CDR3 bases are TGTGCCAGCAGCCCTTTGGGAGTTAGCTCCTACGAGCAGTACTTC. This translates into CASSPLGVSSYEQYF.